The 3 T cell receptor beta chains below were found in one sample sequenced in a study of cytomegalovirus exposure and HLA in healthy donors. Both 60 Vbeta primers and 13 Jbeta primers went into the PCR. Only in-frame clones appear in the TCRdb table, and some are missing; sequencing was by immunoSEQ multiplex PCR. The sample lists under 200,000 clones; about 81% were seen once. Material for sequencing was PBMCs. These receptors came from a woman between 18 and 29 years old in good health and CMV-seronegative.

This rearrangement joins TRBV19 to TRBJ1-6; TRBD1 matches at 8 bases. V was clipped by 5 bases and J by 3 bases; unmatched bases: 6. The CDR3 has 16 residues. CDR1 LNHDA and CDR2 SQIVND come from the germline V gene (reference sequence). CDR3 protein: CASSRDRGVYNSPLHF. The CDR3 nucleotides read TGTGCCAGTAGTCGAGACAGGGGCGTCTATAATTCACCCCTCCACTTT.

The V call is TRBV9, the J call TRBJ2-5; D is uncertain. Germline V gene lookup returns CDR1 SGDLS and CDR2 YYNGEE. The CDR3 runs to 14 residues. The germline V and J ends were trimmed by 4 bases and 5 bases, with 15 bases remaining between them. In DNA form, the CDR3 reads TGTGCCAGCAGCACAAACCAGCCCGGGGAGACCCAGTACTTC. This sequence encodes CASSTNQPGETQYF.

This clone was recorded once. The V call is TRBV4-1, the J call TRBJ1-5; 8 positions match TRBD1. Germline values: CDR1 MGHRA, CDR2 YSYEKL. The CDR3 is made up of 15 amino acids. J gave up 7 bases and V 3 bases, and 8 bases lay outside the gene matches. Here the CDR3 reads CASSHLRGQGQPQHF. The CDR3 coding sequence is TGCGCCAGCAGCCACCTCAGGGGGCAGGGACAGCCCCAGCATTTT.